The 15 T cell receptor beta chains below were found in one sample sequenced in a study of response to subunit inactivated influenza vaccine. Each CDR3 protein is one row after TCRdb ran MiXCR on the RT-PCR reads. Of about half a million distinct CDR3 sequences in the sample, about 10% were seen once. The sample was PBMCs from blood, taken 40 to 50 days after vaccination. The source is a man aged 50-59 years who received an inactivated influenza vaccine.

This sequence joins TRBV6-1 and TRBJ2-7; TRBD2 aligns across 13 bases. The V gene's germline CDR1 is MNHNS and CDR2 SASEGT. Trimming took 7 bases from V and 5 from J; bases not matched to a gene: 14. The CDR3 has 17 amino acids. The CDR3 region has the DNA TGTGCCAGCAAGAAGTGGCAAGGACTAGCGGGAGTCGACGAGCAGTACTTC. Its protein is CASKKWQGLAGVDEQYF.

The chain couples TRBV24-1 to TRBJ2-3; 9 bases match TRBD1. With 3 bases clipped from V and 13 bases from J, the junction kept 13 bases outside the gene matches. Germline V lookup: CDR1 KGHDR, CDR2 SFDVKD. This CDR3 is 15 amino acids long. This chain's CDR3 is CATSDRPGQGAGEYF. CDR3 coding DNA: TGTGCCACCAGTGATCGACCGGGACAGGGCGCCGGGGAGTATTTT.

This clonotype was counted only a few times. J is TRBJ1-1 and V is TRBV6-2 or TRBV6-3; D not certain. Trimming stripped 0 bases from V and 3 bases from J, with 11 bases between. Germline V lookup: CDR1 MNHEY, CDR2 SVGEGT. The CDR3 loop spans 15 amino acids. CDR3 residues: CASSYSSRTDTEAFF. CDR3 nucleotide sequence: TGTGCCAGCAGTTACTCGAGTCGGACGGACACTGAAGCTTTCTTT.

This clonotype turned up a few times. The CDR3 spells CASSLVEVYGYTF. CDR3 nucleotide sequence: TGTGCCAGCAGCTTGGTGGAGGTGTATGGCTACACCTTC. The chain has TRBV7-9 and TRBJ1-2; D not resolved. Looked up from germline, CDR1 is SEHNR and CDR2 is FQNEAQ (reference sequence). The CDR3 contains 13 residues. Trimming removed 3 bases from V and 5 bases from J, with 10 bases in between.

This clonotype occurred many times. The chain links TRBV3-1 to TRBJ2-7; a weak D match, TRBD1 (6 bases). Per the germline V gene, CDR1 is LGHDT and CDR2 is YNNKEL (reference sequence). The CDR3 runs 13 residues. The V gene lost 2 bases and the J gene lost 3 bases, with 8 bases spanning the gap. The CDR3 protein is CASSQTGNYEQYF. DNA of the CDR3: TGTGCCAGCAGCCAAACAGGGAACTACGAGCAGTACTTC.

V gene TRBV20-1 combines with J gene TRBJ2-7; 7 bases fit TRBD1. Trimming cost V 7 bases and J 4 bases; bases outside gene matches: 7. Germline V gene lookup returns CDR1 DFQATT and CDR2 SNEGSKA (reference sequence). The CDR3 totals 12 residues. The DNA of the CDR3 is TGCAGTGTCCGGGACAGACAGTACGAGCAGTACTTC. It encodes CSVRDRQYEQYF.

The V gene is TRBV6-1, the J gene TRBJ2-6; 9 bases match TRBD1. Trimming at V came to 6 bases and at J to 2 bases, leaving 5 bases not matched to a gene. The CDR3 is made up of 16 amino acids. Germline loops: CDR1 MNHNS, CDR2 SASEGT. The CDR3 nucleotides are TGTGCCAGCAGCCGGGACAGGGCTACTGGGGCCAACGTCCTGACTTTC. Translated: CASSRDRATGANVLTF.

This clonotype was seen more than once but under ten times. The CDR3, as DNA: TGTGCCAGCAGTTTGTTTTCAGGGGAAGAGACCCAGTACTTC. Translating gives CASSLFSGEETQYF. The J gene is TRBJ2-5, the V gene TRBV6-5; possible D gene TRBD1, 6 bases. The germline V and J ends were trimmed by 4 bases and 3 bases, with 12 bases remaining between them. CDR1 is MNHEY, CDR2 SVGAGI, per germline. The CDR3 consists of 14 residues.

In its sample, this clonotype was seen a few times. The chain combines TRBV6-5 with TRBJ2-1; TRBD2 matches 10 bases. Germline V CDR1 and CDR2: MNHEY, SVGAGI. The CDR3 loop spans 16 amino acids. Unmatched junction bases numbered 7, after V lost 2 bases and J lost 6 bases. The CDR3 protein is CASSYASGRSPNEQFF. The CDR3 DNA is TGTGCCAGCAGTTACGCTAGCGGGAGATCACCCAATGAGCAGTTCTTC.

In this sample, this clonotype turned up a few times. The V gene is TRBV19, the J gene TRBJ2-2; D unclear. The V end was cut by 6 bases, the J end by 7 bases, with 12 bases between. CDR1 is LNHDA, CDR2 SQIVND, per germline (reference sequence). The CDR3 has 13 amino acids. This CDR3 is CASSAAGDGELFF. The DNA of the CDR3 is TGTGCCAGTAGCGCCGCTGGGGACGGGGAGCTGTTTTTT. Full variable domain (outside the CDR3, taken from reference TRBV19 and TRBJ2-2): DGGITQSPKYLFRKEGQNVTLSCEQNLNHDAMYWYRQDPGQGLRLIYYSQIVNDFQKGDIAEGYSVSREKKESFPLTVTSAQKNPTAFYLCASSAAGDGELFFGEGSRLTVL.

This clonotype came up a few times. The chain uses TRBV12-3 or TRBV12-4 and TRBJ1-1, with a tentative D call TRBD1 (5 bases). The CDR3 consists of 16 residues. V was trimmed by 5 bases and J by 4 bases, leaving 20 bases between them. CDR3 DNA: TGTGCCAGCAGTGGGACGGTCGGGGCTGGTGGCACTGAAGCTTTCTTT. It yields the protein CASSGTVGAGGTEAFF.

This clonotype has a count of ten or more. This chain joins TRBV12-3 or TRBV12-4 and TRBJ2-1; D assignment may be TRBD1 or TRBD2 (5 bases each). V lost 4 bases and J lost 10, with 11 bases in between. This CDR3 has 12 amino acids. In DNA, the CDR3 is TGTGCCAGCAGTTGGGGTGGGGGAGAGCAGTTCTTC. This translates into CASSWGGGEQFF.

The chain carries TRBV27 and TRBJ2-3; perhaps D is TRBD1 or TRBD2 (7 bases each). CDR3 length: 17 residues. Germline values: CDR1 MNHEY, CDR2 SMNVEV (reference sequence). Trimming took 4 bases from V and 2 from J, leaving 19 bases between them. CDR3 nucleotides: TGTGCCAGCAGTTCTGGGAGGGGGCAGGCGAACACAGATACGCAGTATTTT. Protein: CASSSGRGQANTDTQYF.

This clonotype was detected ten times or more. The rearrangement joins TRBV4-3 to TRBJ2-7; possibly TRBD2 for D (5 bases). V dropped 6 bases and J dropped 0 bases, with 15 bases sitting between them. There are 15 residues in the CDR3. Germline V lookup: CDR1 LGHNA, CDR2 YSLEER. The CDR3 is CASRLAHKSSYEQYF. The CDR3 DNA follows: TGCGCCAGCAGGCTAGCACACAAATCCTCCTACGAGCAGTACTTC.

The V gene is TRBV4-3, the J gene TRBJ2-1; 7 bases match TRBD2. The ends lost 0 bases at V and 6 bases at J; junction bases unmatched: 17. Germline assignment: CDR1 LGHNA and CDR2 YSLEER. The length of the CDR3 is 19 residues. The CDR3 nucleotides read TGCGCCAGCAGCCAAGATTTGGGGCGGGGAGGGCCGTCGGGCAATGAGCAGTTCTTC. This sequence encodes CASSQDLGRGGPSGNEQFF.